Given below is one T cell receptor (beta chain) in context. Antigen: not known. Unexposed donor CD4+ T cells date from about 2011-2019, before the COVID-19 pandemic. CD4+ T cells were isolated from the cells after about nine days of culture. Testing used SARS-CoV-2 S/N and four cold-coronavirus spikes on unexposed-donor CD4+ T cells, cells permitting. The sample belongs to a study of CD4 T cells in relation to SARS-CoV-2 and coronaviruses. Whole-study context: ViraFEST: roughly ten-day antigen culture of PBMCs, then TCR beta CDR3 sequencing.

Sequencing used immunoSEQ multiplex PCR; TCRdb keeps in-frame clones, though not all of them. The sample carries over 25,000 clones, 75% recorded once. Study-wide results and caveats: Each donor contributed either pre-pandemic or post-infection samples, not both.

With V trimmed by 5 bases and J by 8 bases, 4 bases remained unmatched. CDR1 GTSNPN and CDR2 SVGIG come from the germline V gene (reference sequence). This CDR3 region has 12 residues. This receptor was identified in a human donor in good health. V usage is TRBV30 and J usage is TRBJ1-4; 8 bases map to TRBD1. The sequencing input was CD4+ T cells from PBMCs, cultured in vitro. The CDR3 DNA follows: TGTGCCTGGGCGACAGGGGACGAAAAACTGTTTTTT. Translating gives CAWATGDEKLFF.